A single sample gave rise to the 28 T cell receptor beta chains below, sequenced in a study of low-dose radiotherapy and immunotherapy resistance in tumors. Both TCRalpha and TCRbeta chains were reverse transcribed with V-gene-specific primers. The TCRs were subjected to amplification over about 20 PCR cycles employing a constant-region primer in conjunction with a V-primer adapter. TCRdb re-derived calls from the reads in MiXCR, one entry per CDR3 protein. The sample carries some 88,000 distinct CDR3 sequences, 9.4% recorded once. Indicated time point: before trial treatment. The source material was PBMCs, sampled before treatment. Receptors originate from a male donor with prostate cancer.

This sequence joins TRBV20-1 and TRBJ2-2, with D possibly matching TRBD2 (6 bases). Germline loops: CDR1 DFQATT, CDR2 SNEGSKA (reference sequence). The CDR3 totals 13 residues. V was pared by 6 bases and J by 3 bases, with 11 bases between. The CDR3 DNA reads as TGCAGTGCGCGCGGAGGGGACACCGGGGAGCTGTTTTTT. This sequence encodes CSARGGDTGELFF.

The V gene is TRBV5-1, the J gene TRBJ2-3, with a tentative D call TRBD1 (5 bases). Germline CDR1 reads SGHRS; CDR2 reads YFSETQ. V was trimmed by 0 bases and J by 5 bases, leaving 7 bases between them. There are 13 residues in the CDR3. Here the CDR3 reads CASSLGQGDTQYF. The CDR3 DNA sequence: TGCGCCAGCAGCTTGGGTCAGGGAGATACGCAGTATTTT.

This clonotype was picked up many times. The CDR3 protein is CASSLGTPYEQYF. The CDR3 nucleotides are TGTGCCAGCAGTTTAGGGACACCCTACGAGCAGTACTTC. The chain employs TRBV12-3 or TRBV12-4 and TRBJ2-7, with D perhaps matching TRBD1 (5 bases). V lost 1 base and J lost 2, with 6 bases in between. This CDR3 region has 13 residues.

The chain uses TRBV6-5 and TRBJ1-1; D is ambiguous. The CDR3 contains 15 residues. The germline V gene encodes CDR1 MNHEY and CDR2 SVGAGI. V was trimmed by 2 bases and J by 0 bases, leaving 10 bases between them. The CDR3 region is CASSYLSGMNTEAFF. DNA of the CDR3: TGTGCCAGCAGTTACCTTTCGGGGATGAACACTGAAGCTTTCTTT.

At least ten counts were recorded for this clonotype. CDR3 bases: TGTGCCAGCAGTTTTAGGGGGAGCAATCAGCCCCAGCATTTT. It codes for CASSFRGSNQPQHF. This chain links TRBV12-3 or TRBV12-4 with TRBJ1-5; weak D call: TRBD1 (6 bases). V dropped 3 bases and J dropped 1 base, with 7 bases sitting between them. The CDR3 is 14 residues long.

This clonotype was recorded at least ten times. The rearrangement uses TRBV6-6 and TRBJ1-2; D not certain. Trimming removed 8 bases at V and 1 base at J, with 23 bases between. CDR1 and CDR2 (germline): MNHNY, SVGAGI (reference sequence). The CDR3 totals 17 residues. The CDR3 coding sequence is TGTGCCAGCCGTCAACTGGATCAGGTCCCTAATAACTATGGCTACACCTTC. This encodes CASRQLDQVPNNYGYTF.

Concerning this clonotype itself: A much larger clone sits a single nucleotide away, making a read error possible. V usage is TRBV7-9 and J usage is TRBJ1-2, with no clear D. The length of the CDR3 is 16 residues. The V end lost 4 bases, the J end lost 9 bases, and 24 bases lay between the germline ends. Germline V gene sequence: CDR1 SEHNR, CDR2 FQNEAQ (reference sequence). CDR3 bases: TGTGCCAGCAGCTCCTTCGGATCGGAGGGAATGGCGAGCTACACCTTC. Translated: CASSSFGSEGMASYTF.

On this clonotype: This likely reflects a read error, since a far larger clone is one base away. This sequence joins TRBV29-1 and TRBJ2-7, with TRBD2 matching 14 bases. This CDR3 region has 15 residues. J gave up 7 bases and V 4 bases, and 9 bases lay outside the gene matches. Germline assignment: CDR1 SQVTM and CDR2 ANQGSEA. The CDR3 nucleotides read TGCAGCGTTGCTCTCTTGACTAGCGGGAGGGCTGAGCAGTACTTC. Protein sequence: CSVALLTSGRAEQYF.

This clonotype was found a few times. This chain joins TRBV20-1 and TRBJ2-4; D remains unclear. Trimming removed 1 base from V and 0 bases from J, with 7 bases in between. Germline CDR1 reads DFQATT; CDR2 reads SNEGSKA (reference sequence). CDR3 length equals 14 residues. As DNA, the CDR3 is TGCAGTGCTAGAGTCGGTCCAGCCAAAAACATTCAGTACTTC. It yields the protein CSARVGPAKNIQYF.

Concerning this clonotype itself: With a far larger clone one base away, a read error is the likely cause. This chain links TRBV14 with TRBJ2-1; D unresolved. Germline CDR1 SGHDN, CDR2 FVKESK. This CDR3 comprises 12 residues. V lost 1 base to trimming and J lost 10 bases, with 8 bases between them. CDR3 sequence: CASSQVKYEQFF. The CDR3 DNA reads TGTGCCAGCAGCCAAGTTAAATACGAGCAGTTCTTC.

Remarks on this clonotype: This likely traces to a read error, being one base from a far larger clone. The chain uses TRBV5-3 and TRBJ2-1; D is uncertain. TRBV5-3 is sorted into the ORF group, with uncertain function. The CDR3 is made up of 16 amino acids. The CDR3 sequence: CASSLNPFDSYNEQFF. As DNA, the CDR3 is TGTGCCAGCAGCTTGAATCCCTTTGACTCCTACAATGAGCAGTTCTTC.

This clonotype was counted ten times or more. The rearrangement joins TRBV6-5 to TRBJ2-3; possibly TRBD1 for D (6 bases). The CDR3 consists of 12 residues. Germline V gene lookup returns CDR1 MNHEY and CDR2 SVGAGI. Trimming stripped 6 bases from V and 4 bases from J, with 8 bases between. The CDR3 here is CASRKGADTQYF. DNA of the CDR3: TGTGCCAGCAGAAAGGGGGCAGATACGCAGTATTTT.

The table lists this clonotype with many counts. This sequence joins TRBV5-1 and TRBJ2-2; TRBD2 matches at 7 bases. Germline CDR1 and CDR2: SGHRS and YFSETQ. The CDR3 extends over 15 amino acids. Trimming cost V 0 bases and J 4 bases; bases outside gene matches: 3. The CDR3 reads CASSLGLASTGELFF. The CDR3 coding sequence is TGCGCCAGCAGCTTGGGACTAGCTTCCACCGGGGAGCTGTTTTTT.

In this sample, this clonotype turned up many times. This chain's CDR3 is CATSLGATYEQYF. The CDR3 DNA reads TGTGCCACCAGTCTAGGGGCAACCTACGAGCAGTACTTC. This sequence joins TRBV24-1 and TRBJ2-7; a weak D match, TRBD1 (5 bases). Trimming removed 6 bases at V and 2 bases at J, with 10 bases between. CDR3 length: 13 residues. Per germline, CDR1 KGHDR and CDR2 SFDVKD.

Only a few counts were recorded for this clonotype. At one end, the junction sequence differs from germline, possibly due to a read error. The J gene is TRBJ2-1, the V gene TRBV20-1, with D possibly being TRBD2 (5 bases). Germline V gives CDR1 DFQATT, CDR2 SNEGSKA (reference sequence). This CDR3 has 16 residues. Here the CDR3 reads CSARGAGPSSHNEQFF. The CDR3 bases are TGCAGTGCTAGAGGAGCCGGGCCTAGCTCCCACAATGAGCAGTTCTTC.

This clonotype was seen repeatedly, ten times or more. V usage is TRBV20-1 and J usage is TRBJ1-6, with a weak D call TRBD1 (5 bases). Germline V CDR1 and CDR2: DFQATT, SNEGSKA (reference sequence). The CDR3 is made up of 16 amino acids. Trimming cost V 6 bases and J 2 bases, with 17 bases left between them. CDR3 protein: CSAFWEGNTYNSPLHF. The CDR3 coding sequence is TGCAGTGCATTCTGGGAGGGGAACACCTATAATTCACCCCTCCACTTT.

This clonotype has at least ten counts. The gene calls are TRBV12-3 or TRBV12-4 and TRBJ1-2; 8 bases agree with TRBD1. V trimming: 5 bases; J trimming: 4 bases; junction bases outside the gene matches: 9. The CDR3 covers 15 residues. The CDR3 nucleotides read TGTGCCAGCAGTGTCACAGGGGGAGGGCTCTATGGCTACACCTTC. Protein sequence: CASSVTGGGLYGYTF.

This clonotype was seen repeatedly, ten times or more. J is TRBJ1-5 and V is TRBV18; D unclear. With 0 bases removed from V and 7 bases from J, the gap between germline ends came to 10 bases. The CDR3 covers 14 residues. Germline values: CDR1 KGHSH, CDR2 LQKENI. CDR3 bases: TGTGCCAGCTCACCACCTCAATCGACCCAGCCCCAGCATTTT. It is translated as CASSPPQSTQPQHF.

This clonotype appeared many times. CDR3 sequence: CATMGGRGDNEQFF. CDR3 nucleotide sequence: TGTGCCACAATGGGGGGGAGAGGGGACAATGAGCAGTTCTTC. The chain combines TRBV7-2 with TRBJ2-1; 7 positions agree with TRBD2. CDR1 SGHTA and CDR2 FQGNSA come from the germline V gene. The CDR3 spans 14 residues. J lost 5 bases, V lost 10 bases, and 11 bases had no gene match.

This clonotype occurred many times. The V gene is TRBV4-1, the J gene TRBJ2-5; perhaps TRBD2 as D (6 bases). Germline CDR1 reads MGHRA; CDR2 reads YSYEKL. Trimming pared 5 bases from V and 5 bases from J, leaving 27 bases between. The CDR3 consists of 18 residues. CDR3 DNA: TGCGCCAGCAGCTCCCACCCGGGGCGAGACAGTGGAGGGGAGACCCAGTACTTC. This translates into CASSSHPGRDSGGETQYF.

Turning to this clonotype: A read error is likely here: a far larger clone is one base away. V is TRBV5-6 and J is TRBJ2-7, with 9 bases identical to TRBD1. V was clipped by 1 base and J by 7 bases; unmatched bases: 12. Germline loops: CDR1 SGHDT, CDR2 YYEEEE. The CDR3 has 16 residues. Here the CDR3 DNA reads TGTGCCAGCAGCTTGTGGTGGGCACAGGGGGCCAATGAGCAGTACTTC. It specifies CASSLWWAQGANEQYF. Supplemented by reference TRBV5-6 and TRBJ2-7, the full variable domain reads DAGVTQSPTHLIKTRGQQVTLRCSPKSGHDTVSWYQQALGQGPQFIFQYYEEEERQRGNFPDRFSGHQFPNYSSELNVNALLLGDSALYLCASSLWWAQGANEQYFGPGTRLTVT.

This clonotype appeared many times. The chain links TRBV9 to TRBJ1-2; 8 nucleotides match TRBD1. The CDR3 is 15 amino acids. Germline CDR1 reads SGDLS; CDR2 reads YYNGEE. J lost 2 bases, V lost 0 bases, and 3 bases had no gene match. The CDR3 coding sequence is TGTGCCAGCAGCGTAGGGCAGGGGGCGAACTATGGCTACACCTTC. It yields the protein CASSVGQGANYGYTF.

This clonotype was picked up many times. The gene calls are TRBV2 and TRBJ2-1, with 7 bases that match TRBD2. V lost 4 bases to trimming and J lost 9 bases; unmatched junction nucleotides: 6. Germline assignment: CDR1 SNHLY and CDR2 FYNNEI. The CDR3 has 13 residues. This CDR3 reads CASSGGTIPEQFF. The CDR3, as DNA: TGTGCCAGCAGTGGGGGGACTATTCCTGAGCAGTTCTTC.

This clonotype was recorded many times. The V call is TRBV2, the J call TRBJ2-5; no clear D gene. The ends were cut back, 0 bases at V and 5 bases at J, with 4 bases in the middle. Germline lookup yields CDR1 SNHLY and CDR2 FYNNEI. This CDR3 spans 12 amino acids. The CDR3 coding sequence is TGTGCCAGCAGTGAAGCGGCCGAGACCCAGTACTTC. Protein sequence: CASSEAAETQYF.

This clonotype was recorded many times. In DNA form, the CDR3 reads TGTGCCAGCTCAACCGGCTTAGATCAGCCCCAGCATTTT. This codes for CASSTGLDQPQHF. This sequence joins TRBV18 and TRBJ1-5; D unclear. There are 13 residues in the CDR3. Between the trimmed V and J ends, which lost 5 bases and 5 bases, there was a span of 10 bases. The germline V gene has CDR1 KGHSH and CDR2 LQKENI.

The V gene is TRBV10-3, the J gene TRBJ2-1, with D perhaps matching TRBD1 or TRBD2 (5 bases each). Germline V gene data show CDR1 as ENHRY and CDR2 as SYGVKD. CDR3 length: 12 residues. Trimming pared 6 bases from V and 10 bases from J, leaving 13 bases between. The DNA for the CDR3 is TGTGCCATCAGGGACGCCGGGACGGAGCAGTTCTTC. It encodes CAIRDAGTEQFF.

The sample holds many counts of this clonotype. The V and J genes are TRBV20-1 and TRBJ1-5; D gene uncertain. Germline V lookup: CDR1 DFQATT, CDR2 SNEGSKA (reference sequence). CDR3 length equals 12 residues. Trimming shortened V by 4 bases and J by 0 bases, and 4 bases separated the two germline ends. DNA for the CDR3: TGCAGTGCTACAGATAGCAATCAGCCCCAGCATTTT. It encodes CSATDSNQPQHF.

In this sample, this clonotype turned up many times. In this CDR3 the conserved last residue, phenylalanine or tryptophan, is missing, so a read error is likely. No DNA is shown, since the ends of the CDR3 on it are uncertain; the CDR3 is the one TCRdb lists. The chain recombines TRBV21-1 with TRBJ2-7; no DNA check was done on the table's D call, TRBD1. TRBV21-1 is reported as a pseudogene. The CDR3 numbers 12 amino acids, ends counted. The CDR3 sequence is CASSKGGDSVPL.